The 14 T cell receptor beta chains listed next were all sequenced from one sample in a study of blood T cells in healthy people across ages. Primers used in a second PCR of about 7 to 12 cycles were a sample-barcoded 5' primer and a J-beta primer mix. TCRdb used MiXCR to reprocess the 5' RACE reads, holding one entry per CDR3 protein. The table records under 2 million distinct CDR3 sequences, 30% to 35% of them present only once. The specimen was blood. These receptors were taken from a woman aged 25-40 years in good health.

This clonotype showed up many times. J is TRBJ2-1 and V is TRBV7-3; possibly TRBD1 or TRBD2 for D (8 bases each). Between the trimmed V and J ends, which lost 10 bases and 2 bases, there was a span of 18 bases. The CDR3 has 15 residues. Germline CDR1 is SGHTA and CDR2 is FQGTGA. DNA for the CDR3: TGTGCCATGGACAGGGTCGGGGGGGCCTACAATGAGCAGTTCTTC. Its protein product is CAMDRVGGAYNEQFF.

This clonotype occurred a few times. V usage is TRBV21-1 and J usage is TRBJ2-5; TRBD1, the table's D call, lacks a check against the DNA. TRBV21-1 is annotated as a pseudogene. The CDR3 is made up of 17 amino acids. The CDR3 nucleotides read TGTGCCAGCAGCAAATACGGCGGGGGACCGTACCAAGAGACCCAGTACTTC. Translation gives CASSKYGGGPYQETQYF.

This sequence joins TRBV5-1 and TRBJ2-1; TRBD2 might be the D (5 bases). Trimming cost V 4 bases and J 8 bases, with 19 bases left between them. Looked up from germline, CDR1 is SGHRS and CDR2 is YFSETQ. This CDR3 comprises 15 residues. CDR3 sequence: CASSDGSRRFDEQFF. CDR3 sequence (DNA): TGCGCCAGCAGCGACGGGTCGAGGAGGTTTGATGAGCAGTTCTTC.

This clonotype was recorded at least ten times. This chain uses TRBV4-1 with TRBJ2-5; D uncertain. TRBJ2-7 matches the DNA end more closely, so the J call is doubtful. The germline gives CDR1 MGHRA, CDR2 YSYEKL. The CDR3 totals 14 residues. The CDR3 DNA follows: TGCGCCAGCAGCCAAGACTACACCTTGGGCGAGCAGTACTTC. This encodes CASSQDYTLGEQYF.

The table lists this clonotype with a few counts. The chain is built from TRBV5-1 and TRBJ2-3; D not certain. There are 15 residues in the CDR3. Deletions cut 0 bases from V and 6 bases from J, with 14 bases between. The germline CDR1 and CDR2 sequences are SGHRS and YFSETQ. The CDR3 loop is CASSLAGPPGDTQYF. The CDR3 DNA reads TGCGCCAGCAGCTTGGCCGGACCCCCCGGGGATACGCAGTATTTT.

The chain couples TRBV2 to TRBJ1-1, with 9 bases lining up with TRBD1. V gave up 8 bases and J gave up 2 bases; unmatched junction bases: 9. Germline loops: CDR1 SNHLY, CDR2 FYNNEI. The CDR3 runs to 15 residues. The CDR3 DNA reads TGTGCCAGCGACCTACAGGGGGCGAGTAACACTGAAGCTTTCTTT. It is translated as CASDLQGASNTEAFF.

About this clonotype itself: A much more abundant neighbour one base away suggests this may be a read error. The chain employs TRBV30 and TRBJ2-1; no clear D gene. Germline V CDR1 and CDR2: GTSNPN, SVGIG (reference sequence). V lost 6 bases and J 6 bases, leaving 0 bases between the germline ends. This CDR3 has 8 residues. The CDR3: CACNEQFF. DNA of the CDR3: TGTGCCTGCAATGAGCAGTTCTTC.

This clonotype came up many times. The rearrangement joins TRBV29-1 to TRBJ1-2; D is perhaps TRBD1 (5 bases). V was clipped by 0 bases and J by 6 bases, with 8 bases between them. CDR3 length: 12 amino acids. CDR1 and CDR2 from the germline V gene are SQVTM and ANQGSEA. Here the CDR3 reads CSVEEWGNGYTF. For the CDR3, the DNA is TGCAGCGTTGAAGAGTGGGGGAATGGCTACACCTTC.

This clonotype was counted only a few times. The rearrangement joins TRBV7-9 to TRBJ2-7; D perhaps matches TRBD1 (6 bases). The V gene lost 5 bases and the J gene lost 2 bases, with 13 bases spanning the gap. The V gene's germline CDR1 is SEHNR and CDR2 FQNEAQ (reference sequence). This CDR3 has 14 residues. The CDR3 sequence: CASSGRDKPYEQYF. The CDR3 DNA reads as TGTGCCAGCAGCGGCCGGGACAAGCCCTACGAGCAGTACTTC.

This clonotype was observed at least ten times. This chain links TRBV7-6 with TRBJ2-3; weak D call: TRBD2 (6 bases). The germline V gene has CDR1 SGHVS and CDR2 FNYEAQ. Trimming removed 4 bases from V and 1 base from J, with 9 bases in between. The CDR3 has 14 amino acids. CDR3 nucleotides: TGTGCCAGCAGCTCCCAGCGGGGCACAGATACGCAGTATTTT. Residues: CASSSQRGTDTQYF.

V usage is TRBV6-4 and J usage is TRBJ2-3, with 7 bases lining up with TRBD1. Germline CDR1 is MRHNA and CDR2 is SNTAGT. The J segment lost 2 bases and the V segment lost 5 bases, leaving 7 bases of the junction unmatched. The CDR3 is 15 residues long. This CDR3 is CASSKTGFDTDTQYF. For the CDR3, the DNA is TGTGCCAGCAGTAAGACAGGGTTTGACACAGATACGCAGTATTTT.

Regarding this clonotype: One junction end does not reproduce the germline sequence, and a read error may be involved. CDR3 coding DNA: TGCGCCAGCGGCTTGGACCCGGGGTCGGCCGGGGAGCTGTTTTTT. Protein sequence: CASGLDPGSAGELFF. The V and J genes are TRBV5-1 and TRBJ2-2; D might be TRBD2 (5 bases). CDR3 length: 15 amino acids. Per the germline V gene, CDR1 is SGHRS and CDR2 is YFSETQ.

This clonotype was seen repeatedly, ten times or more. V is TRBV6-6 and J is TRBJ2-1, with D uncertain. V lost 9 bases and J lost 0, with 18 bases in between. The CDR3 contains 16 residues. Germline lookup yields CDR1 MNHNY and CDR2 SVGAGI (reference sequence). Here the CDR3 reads CASSLAGLSSYNEQFF. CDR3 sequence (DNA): TGTGCCAGTTCTCTTGCTGGCCTCAGCTCCTACAATGAGCAGTTCTTC.

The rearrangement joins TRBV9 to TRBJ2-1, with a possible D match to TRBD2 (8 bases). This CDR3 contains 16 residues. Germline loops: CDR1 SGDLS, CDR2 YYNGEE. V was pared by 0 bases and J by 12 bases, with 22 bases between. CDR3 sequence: CASSVGLAGQGGVQFF. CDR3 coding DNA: TGTGCCAGCAGCGTAGGGCTAGCGGGTCAGGGGGGGGTGCAGTTCTTC.